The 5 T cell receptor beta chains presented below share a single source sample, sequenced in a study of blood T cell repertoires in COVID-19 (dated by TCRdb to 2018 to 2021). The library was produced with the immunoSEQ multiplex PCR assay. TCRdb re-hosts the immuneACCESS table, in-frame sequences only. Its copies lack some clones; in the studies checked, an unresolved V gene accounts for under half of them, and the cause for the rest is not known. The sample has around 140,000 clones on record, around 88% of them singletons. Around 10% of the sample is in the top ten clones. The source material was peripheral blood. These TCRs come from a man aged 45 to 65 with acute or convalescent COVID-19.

The CDR3 sequence is CASSLNRVMNEQFF. CDR3 in DNA: TGTGCCAGCAGCTTAAACAGGGTGATGAATGAGCAGTTCTTC. The chain is built from TRBV11-2 and TRBJ2-1; the D gene is possibly TRBD1 (6 bases). V was clipped by 2 bases and J by 7 bases, with 12 bases between them. From germline, CDR1 is SGHAT and CDR2 FQNNGV. The CDR3 is made up of 14 amino acids.

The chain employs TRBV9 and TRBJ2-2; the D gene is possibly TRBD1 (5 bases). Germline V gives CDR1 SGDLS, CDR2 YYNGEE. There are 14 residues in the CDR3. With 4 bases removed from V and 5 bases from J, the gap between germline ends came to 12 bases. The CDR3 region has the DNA TGTGCCAGCAGCCCCCACAGGCGGACCGGGGAGCTGTTTTTT. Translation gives CASSPHRRTGELFF. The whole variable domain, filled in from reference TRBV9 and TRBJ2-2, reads DSGVTQTPKHLITATGQRVTLRCSPRSGDLSVYWYQQSLDQGLQFLIQYYNGEERAKGNILERFSAQQFPDLHSELNLSSLELGDSALYFCASSPHRRTGELFFGEGSRLTVL.

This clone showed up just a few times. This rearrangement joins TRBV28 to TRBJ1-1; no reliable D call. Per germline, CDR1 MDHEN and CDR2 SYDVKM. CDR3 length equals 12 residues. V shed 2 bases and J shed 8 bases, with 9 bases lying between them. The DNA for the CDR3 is TGTGCCAGCAGTTTAAGCGAGGTAGAAGCTTTCTTT. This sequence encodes CASSLSEVEAFF.

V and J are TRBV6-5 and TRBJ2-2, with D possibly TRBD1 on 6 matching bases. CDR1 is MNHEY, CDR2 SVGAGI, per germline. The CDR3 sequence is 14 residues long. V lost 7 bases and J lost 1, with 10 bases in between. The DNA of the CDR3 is TGTGCCAGCAACGGACAGCTGAACACCGGGGAGCTGTTTTTT. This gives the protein CASNGQLNTGELFF.

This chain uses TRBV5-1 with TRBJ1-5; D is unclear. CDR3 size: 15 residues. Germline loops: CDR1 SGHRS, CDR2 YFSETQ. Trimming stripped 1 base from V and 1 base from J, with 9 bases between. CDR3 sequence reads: CASSLTGLSNQPQHF. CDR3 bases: TGCGCCAGCAGCTTGACGGGATTGAGCAATCAGCCCCAGCATTTT.